This T cell receptor (beta chain) was captured in a study of human versus mouse CDR3 diversity and MHC coevolution (dated by TCRdb to between 2016 and 2019). Describing the broader study: The immunoSEQ assay was reported to detect one in 200,000 T cells and to minimize multiplex PCR amplification bias. Across mouse and human samples, the number of valid reads per sample ranged from roughly 5.5 x 10^6 to 1.7 x 10^7. Repertoires of human naive CD4 T cells were used as a reference for TCR selection on multiple MHC II alleles and were compared against human-TCR-locus transgenic mice carrying single MHC II. Three healthy volunteer blood donors were included in the human cohort, with one aged 30 to 39, one aged 40 to 50 and one aged 60 to 69 at collection. On the study overall, not on this receptor specifically: The largest TCR beta repertoire, around 1.6 million clonotypes, was estimated by iCHAO1 for humans, a finding likely attributable to selection by multiple MHC II molecules. Two of the three human donors showed the lowest clonal inequality scores among all compared groups. On average, humans had more CDR3 deletions and insertions than mice, indicating greater exonuclease and TdT activity. Repertoire diversity was not regarded as directly comparable between humans and mice because human T cells were selected on several MHC II alleles.

Naive CD4 T cells, defined as CD45RO-negative and CD62L-positive, were isolated from PBMCs by fluorescence-activated cell sorting. Each donor gave roughly 53 ml of fresh peripheral blood, from which PBMCs were isolated by Ficoll density centrifugation. All samples were sorted on a FACSAria III instrument and reached purity above 90%. V loses 3 bases, J loses 10 bases, and the germline ends lie 18 bases apart. The CDR3 has 14 amino acids, counting the end cysteine and phenylalanine. Only the CDR3 part of the read is kept: 42 bases, read in frame from the first base. CDR1 and CDR2 are drawn from the germline V gene: KGHSH, LQKENI. The QIAGEN blood and tissue kit was used to extract genomic DNA from sorted cells, and the DNA was quantified on a NanoDrop 1000. The immunoSEQ platform deep sequenced and quantified TCR alpha and beta chains by multiplex PCR of genomic DNA. The study's own analysis went as follows. Annotation of the TCR sequences relied on IMGT gene and region definitions. Out-of-frame rearrangements served as a stand-in for the preselection repertoire and were compared with in-frame clonotypes. The iCHAO1 estimator supplied with the immunoSEQ platform was used to estimate repertoire size. Clonal inequality was measured with a Gini index on in-frame amino acid clonotypes, based on the Lorenz curve. The intersect function in the R package tcR was used to count shared clonotypes, while the Jaccard index served to score similarity. Principal component analysis of V, J and V-J usage frequencies was run with the R prcomp function without normalization. TCRdb re-hosts the immuneACCESS table, in-frame sequences only. Its copies lack some clones; in the studies checked, an unresolved V gene accounts for under half of them, and the cause for the rest is not known. D and trimming come from the DNA, and the V and J calls and clone size come from that table. The sample table records around 59,000 clones; around 94% of these occur just once. The top ten hold about 19% of the sample.

As for this clone: Its cognate antigen has yet to be identified. It has no much larger one-base neighbor in the sample; base qualities were not kept.

The TCR comes from a person in their sixties in good health. The rearranged chain carries TRBV18 and TRBJ1-1, with the D gene not confidently named. The sequencing sample was made of naive CD4+ T cells from blood. Taken with the paper, the label for cell subset or site translates to: CD45RO-negative CD62L-positive naive CD4 T cells. CDR3 loop: CASSPDGERLGAFF. The nucleotides are TGTGCCAGCTCACCTGATGGGGAGCGCCTCGGAGCTTTCTTT.